What follows are 20 T cell receptor beta chains derived from one specimen sequenced in a study of blood T cell repertoires in COVID-19. Only in-frame clones appear in the TCRdb table, and some are missing; sequencing was by immunoSEQ multiplex PCR. The data contain 250,000 or so clones, approximately 85% of them singletons. The source material was PBMCs or T cells enriched from blood (not recorded which). These receptors came from a woman aged 45-65 years who had been exposed to COVID-19.

This sequence joins TRBV10-3 and TRBJ1-1; no clear D gene. This CDR3 comprises 15 residues. Germline CDR1 reads ENHRY; CDR2 reads SYGVKD. V shed 7 bases and J shed 0 bases, with 15 bases lying between them. The CDR3: CAITREGGLNTEAFF. Written as DNA, the CDR3 is TGTGCCATCACCAGAGAGGGTGGTTTGAACACTGAAGCTTTCTTT.

This chain connects TRBV5-1 to TRBJ1-3, with a possible D match to TRBD1 (5 bases). The ends were cut back, 2 bases at V and 4 bases at J, with 16 bases in the middle. Germline V gene data show CDR1 as SGHRS and CDR2 as YFSETQ. The CDR3 has 16 amino acids. Here the CDR3 reads CASSLSTSTGGNTIYF. CDR3 bases: TGCGCCAGCAGCTTATCTACCTCAACAGGCGGAAACACCATATATTTT. Drawing the rest from reference TRBV5-1 and TRBJ1-3, the complete variable domain is KAGVTQTPRYLIKTRGQQVTLSCSPISGHRSVSWYQQTPGQGLQFLFEYFSETQRNKGNFPGRFSGRQFSNSRSEMNVSTLELGDSALYLCASSLSTSTGGNTIYFGEGSWLTVV.

This rearrangement joins TRBV19 to TRBJ1-2; D not resolved. The germline CDR1 and CDR2 sequences are LNHDA and SQIVND (reference sequence). The CDR3 spans 13 residues. V dropped 6 bases and J dropped 0 bases, with 8 bases sitting between them. This chain's CDR3 is CASRAEANYGYTF. For the CDR3, the DNA is TGTGCCAGTAGGGCAGAAGCTAACTATGGCTACACCTTC.

The chain carries TRBV5-8 and TRBJ2-3, with a possible D match to TRBD2 (6 bases). Germline loops: CDR1 SGHTS, CDR2 YDEGEE. CDR3 length equals 15 residues. The ends were cut back, 4 bases at V and 2 bases at J, with 14 bases in the middle. The CDR3 coding sequence is TGTGCCAGCAGCCTAGGGCGGGGCCCCACAGATACGCAGTATTTT. Translated: CASSLGRGPTDTQYF.

The V call is TRBV6-5, the J call TRBJ1-1, with unresolved D. The CDR3 is made up of 14 amino acids. Per germline, CDR1 MNHEY and CDR2 SVGAGI. Trimming took off 6 bases at V and 0 bases at J, with 11 bases between the two ends. In DNA form, the CDR3 reads TGTGCCAGCAGCCTTAAACAGCTGAACACTGAAGCTTTCTTT. It is translated as CASSLKQLNTEAFF.

The V call is TRBV28, the J call TRBJ2-7; D is perhaps TRBD2 (5 bases). This CDR3 comprises 14 residues. V was cut by 5 bases and J by 0 bases, with 11 bases left in between. CDR1 MDHEN and CDR2 SYDVKM come from the germline V gene. The DNA of the CDR3 is TGTGCCAGCAGTCTCTTTACTAGCTCCTACGAGCAGTACTTC. Protein: CASSLFTSSYEQYF.

This sequence joins TRBV3-1 (or the pseudogene TRBV3-2) and TRBJ1-1, with D maybe TRBD1 (6 bases). V was cut by 0 bases and J by 0 bases, with 11 bases left in between. This CDR3 is built from 16 residues. CDR1 and CDR2 from the germline V gene are LGHDT and YNNKEL (reference sequence). The CDR3 sequence: CASSQEAGAVNTEAFF. CDR3 bases: TGTGCCAGCAGCCAAGAAGCAGGGGCGGTGAACACTGAAGCTTTCTTT.

V is TRBV5-3 and J is TRBJ2-7; 9 nucleotides match TRBD1. TRBV5-3 carries the ORF label, with uncertain function. The CDR3 contains 16 residues. Losses at the gene ends were 0 bases for V and 2 bases for J; bases not matched to a gene: 6. The CDR3 reads CARSLEGQGGPYEQYF. The CDR3 bases are TGTGCCAGAAGCTTGGAGGGACAGGGAGGTCCCTACGAGCAGTACTTC.

The chain is built from TRBV19 and TRBJ1-3; D call uncertain. This CDR3 has 13 amino acids. Deletions cut 7 bases from V and 0 bases from J, with 7 bases between. The germline V gene encodes CDR1 LNHDA and CDR2 SQIVND (reference sequence). CDR3 DNA sequence: TGTGCCAGTAAATTGGCCTCTGGAAACACCATATATTTT. This sequence encodes CASKLASGNTIYF.

This clone has a handful of counts. This sequence joins TRBV5-1 and TRBJ1-1, with D possibly matching TRBD1 (5 bases). The V end lost 4 bases, the J end lost 3 bases, and 13 bases lay between the germline ends. The CDR3 extends over 14 amino acids. Germline lookup yields CDR1 SGHRS and CDR2 YFSETQ. The CDR3, as DNA: TGCGCCAGCAGCGTACAGGCGACGGACACTGAAGCTTTCTTT. Its protein is CASSVQATDTEAFF.

The rearrangement joins TRBV6-5 to TRBJ2-7; TRBD2 matches 7 bases. The V gene end was trimmed by 10 bases and the J gene end by 2 bases; junction bases not matched to a gene: 8. CDR1 and CDR2 (germline): MNHEY, SVGAGI. This CDR3 is 13 amino acids long. The CDR3 protein is CATRESGTYEQYF. The CDR3 DNA follows: TGTGCCACCAGGGAGAGCGGGACCTACGAGCAGTACTTC.

The gene calls are TRBV15 and TRBJ2-7; possible D gene TRBD2, 5 bases. Germline V gives CDR1 LNHNV, CDR2 YYDKDF (reference sequence). Trimming stripped 9 bases from V and 2 bases from J, with 17 bases between. The CDR3 is made up of 14 amino acids. The CDR3 sequence is CATSAAGETYEQYF. DNA for the CDR3: TGTGCCACAAGCGCCGCCGGGGAGACCTACGAGCAGTACTTC.

The chain is built from TRBV19 and TRBJ1-1, with D possibly matching TRBD1 (6 bases). Trimming left V 4 bases short and J 5 bases short, with 14 bases between. This CDR3 contains 14 residues. Germline V gene data show CDR1 as LNHDA and CDR2 as SQIVND (reference sequence). In nucleotides, the CDR3 is TGTGCCAGTAGTAGCCTACACAGGGAAACTGAAGCTTTCTTT. It codes for CASSSLHRETEAFF.

CDR3 nucleotide sequence: TGTGCCAGCAGCTTATACAGGGGGGCAAGGGAACTGTTTTTT. Translating it yields CASSLYRGARELFF. The J gene is TRBJ1-4, the V gene TRBV11-2; 8 bases fit TRBD1. The CDR3 loop spans 14 amino acids. V shed 2 bases, J shed 12 bases, and the junction held 8 bases outside the gene matches. Looked up from germline, CDR1 is SGHAT and CDR2 is FQNNGV.

This chain connects TRBV18 to TRBJ1-1, with 9 positions matching TRBD1. V lost 0 bases and J lost 10; bases outside the gene matches: 9. CDR1 and CDR2 from the germline V gene are KGHSH and LQKENI. This CDR3 has 15 amino acids. The CDR3 loop is CASSPPGTGNGGAFF. Written as DNA, the CDR3 is TGTGCCAGCTCACCACCGGGGACAGGGAACGGAGGAGCTTTCTTT.

This clone was seen a single time. The rearrangement joins TRBV9 to TRBJ2-1, with D unresolved. V was shortened by 3 bases and J by 1 base, with 8 bases between the two germline ends. The CDR3 loop spans 14 amino acids. Germline CDR1 reads SGDLS; CDR2 reads YYNGEE. The CDR3, as DNA: TGTGCCAGCAGCGCAACAACGTCCTACAATGAGCAGTTCTTC. Its translation is CASSATTSYNEQFF.

The J gene is TRBJ2-7, the V gene TRBV2, with 8 positions matching TRBD2. The CDR3 covers 13 residues. Trimming removed 11 bases from V and 7 bases from J; junction bases left unmatched: 13. In germline, CDR1 is SNHLY, CDR2 FYNNEI. The CDR3: CACRRAGAGEQYF. The DNA of the CDR3 is TGTGCCTGCCGGCGAGCGGGGGCAGGGGAGCAGTACTTC.

This clone has a handful of counts. The V gene is TRBV27, the J gene TRBJ2-4, with TRBD2 as a possible D gene (5 bases). The germline V gene encodes CDR1 MNHEY and CDR2 SMNVEV (reference sequence). The CDR3 loop spans 13 amino acids. V was clipped by 8 bases and J by 5 bases, with 13 bases between them. CDR3 protein: CASHRVGENIQYF. The DNA for the CDR3 is TGTGCCAGCCATCGGGTCGGGGAAAACATTCAGTACTTC.

V usage is TRBV6-4 and J usage is TRBJ2-2; 8 bases match TRBD1. The CDR3 totals 15 residues. V lost 8 bases, J lost 4 bases, and 9 bases stayed unmatched. The V gene's germline CDR1 is MRHNA and CDR2 SNTAGT. CDR3 sequence (DNA): TGTGCCAGCGGGGAGACAGGGGATGCCACCGGGGAGCTGTTTTTT. Translation: CASGETGDATGELFF.

Many counts were recorded for this clone. The chain couples TRBV7-2 to TRBJ1-3; TRBD1 agrees at 9 bases. The J segment lost 4 bases and the V segment lost 4 bases, leaving 5 bases of the junction unmatched. This CDR3 spans 15 amino acids. Looked up from germline, CDR1 is SGHTA and CDR2 is FQGNSA. CDR3: CASSSGQGKGNTIYF. CDR3 in DNA: TGTGCCAGCAGCTCCGGACAGGGGAAGGGAAACACCATATATTTT.